This T cell receptor beta chain was recorded in a study of metastatic and nonmetastatic thyroid tumors. The study, taken as a whole, reports: Versus benign nodules, malignant thyroid tumors reportedly had significantly higher TCR beta diversity, in blood and tumor.

Treatment of any kind had been given to no patient before thyroid surgery. In the case of this clone: Its antigen is currently unknown.

The CDR3 runs to 13 residues. Germline CDR1 reads SGHRS; CDR2 reads YFSETQ. V lost 1 base and J lost 4, with 8 bases in between. From the PCR reads, TCRdb re-called clones with MiXCR. The table has some 25,000 clones, roughly a fifth seen once. This TCR derives from a male donor with papillary thyroid cancer or a benign thyroid nodule (not recorded which). Some clones in this sample may be carry-over from other donors' samples. The rearrangement uses TRBV5-1 and TRBJ1-1; D remains unclear. Input material: blood. CDR3 protein: CASSLWSGTEAFF. As DNA, the CDR3 is TGCGCCAGCAGCTTGTGGAGTGGCACTGAAGCTTTCTTT. Supplemented by reference TRBV5-1 and TRBJ1-1, the full variable domain reads KAGVTQTPRYLIKTRGQQVTLSCSPISGHRSVSWYQQTPGQGLQFLFEYFSETQRNKGNFPGRFSGRQFSNSRSEMNVSTLELGDSALYLCASSLWSGTEAFFGQGTRLTVV.